The rows below give T cell receptor beta chains drawn from one sample of a study of beta chain features in type 1 diabetes. Repertoires were generated with immunoSEQ multiplex PCR, while TCRdb's copy carries only in-frame clones and drops some. The table has 250,000 or so clones, roughly 22% seen once. Material for sequencing was naive CD4+ T cells from blood. The receptors shown here come from a woman aged 40 to 50 with type 1 diabetes. Each CDR3 is given with its conserved first and last residue. The order of the fields is V gene, clone size, D gene, J gene, CDR3 protein, CDR3 DNA. The D gene is left open where the match is weak. Only part of the rows carry a size: once, few, many, or a class if the clone is expanded.

TRBV18	-	-	TRBJ1-1	CASSPPSSAGTEAFF	TGTGCCAGCTCACCACCCTCCAGCGCCGGTACTGAAGCTTTCTTT
TRBV19	few	-	TRBJ1-5	CASSLGAGGNQPQHF	TGTGCCAGTAGTCTTGGGGCAGGGGGCAATCAGCCCCAGCATTTT
TRBV7-2	-	TRBD1	TRBJ1-3	CASSSGQGESKNTIYF	TGTGCCAGCAGCTCAGGACAGGGGGAATCCAAGAACACCATATATTTT
TRBV4-2	-	-	TRBJ2-3	CASSRLRGSTSTDTQYF	TGTGCCAGCAGCCGCCTGAGAGGATCTACTAGCACAGATACGCAGTATTTT
TRBV9	few	-	TRBJ2-1	CASSVQPRGSSYNEQFF	TGTGCCAGCAGCGTGCAACCTCGGGGAAGCTCCTACAATGAGCAGTTCTTC
TRBV27	-	-	TRBJ2-3	CASSFSGADTQYF	TGTGCCAGCAGTTTTTCGGGGGCAGATACGCAGTATTTT
TRBV7-2	few	TRBD2	TRBJ2-1	CASSLNLAGGWDEQFF	TGTGCCAGCAGCTTAAACCTAGCGGGGGGGTGGGATGAGCAGTTCTTC
TRBV11-2	few	TRBD1	TRBJ1-2	CASSAYRGFPYGYTF	TGTGCCAGCAGCGCCTACAGGGGGTTCCCCTATGGCTACACCTTC
TRBV15	-	-	TRBJ2-7	CATSRDLVVRGEQYF	TGTGCCACCAGCAGAGATCTTGTTGTCAGGGGCGAGCAGTACTTC
TRBV19	few	TRBD2	TRBJ2-5	CASSRTSGQETQYF	TGTGCCAGTAGTAGGACTAGCGGCCAAGAGACCCAGTACTTC
TRBV4-3	-	-	TRBJ1-1	CASSQGEGGEGSF	TGCGCCAGCAGCCAAGGGGAGGGAGGCGAGGGGTCGTTT
TRBV7-8	-	TRBD1	TRBJ2-1	CASSSGQAYLNEQFF	TGTGCCAGCAGCTCCGGACAGGCTTACCTCAATGAGCAGTTCTTC
TRBV7-3	-	TRBD2	TRBJ2-1	CASSPVAGGDEQFF	TGTGCCAGCAGCCCAGTAGCGGGAGGGGATGAGCAGTTCTTC
TRBV5-4	-	-	TRBJ2-1	CASSLAGTSNEQFF	TGTGCCAGCAGCTTGGCAGGGACTTCCAATGAGCAGTTCTTC
TRBV30	few	TRBD1	TRBJ1-2	CAGRDRGYGYTF	TGTGCCGGCAGGGACAGGGGCTATGGCTACACCTTC
TRBV6-1	-	-	TRBJ1-1	CASTLGPNTEAFF	TGTGCCAGCACCCTGGGCCCGAACACTGAAGCTTTCTTT
TRBV6-5	few	-	TRBJ1-1	CASSLRGGTEAFF	TGTGCCAGCAGCCTCAGGGGCGGCACTGAAGCTTTCTTT
TRBV10-3	few	TRBD1	TRBJ2-5	CAISEGGGETQYF	TGTGCCATCAGTGAAGGGGGCGGTGAGACCCAGTACTTC
TRBV6-5	-	-	TRBJ2-3	CASTSADTQYF	TGTGCCAGCACCTCGGCAGATACGCAGTATTTT
TRBV28	-	TRBD1	TRBJ2-7	CASIRDRGSEQYF	TGTGCCAGCATCCGGGACAGAGGATCCGAGCAGTACTTC
TRBV7-9	once	-	TRBJ2-4	CASSLSRTENIQYF	TGTGCCAGCAGCTTATCTAGGACAGAAAACATTCAGTACTTC
TRBV27	-	TRBD2	TRBJ2-7	CASRLAGGPYEQYF	TGTGCCAGCAGATTAGCGGGAGGGCCCTACGAGCAGTACTTC
TRBV7-9	-	-	TRBJ2-5	CASSLGEVGTQYF	TGTGCCAGCAGCTTAGGAGAGGTTGGGACCCAGTACTTC
TRBV19	-	-	TRBJ1-5	CASSPDIGEDQPQHF	TGTGCCAGTAGTCCGGACATTGGGGAGGATCAGCCCCAGCATTTT
TRBV15	-	-	TRBJ2-3	CATSSLTDTQYF	TGTGCCACCAGCAGCCTTACAGATACGCAGTATTTT
TRBV7-3	-	TRBD2	TRBJ2-1	CASSSAGDNEQFF	TGTGCCAGCAGCTCAGCGGGAGATAATGAGCAGTTCTTC
TRBV4-2	-	-	TRBJ1-2	CASSFNGGQTYGYTF	TGTGCCAGCAGCTTTAATGGTGGGCAGACCTATGGCTACACCTTC
TRBV5-1	few	-	TRBJ1-1	CASSRGGIGDTEAFF	TGCGCCAGCAGCAGGGGGGGGATTGGGGACACTGAAGCTTTCTTT
TRBV13	few	TRBD1	TRBJ2-7	CASSLATGALYEQYF	TGTGCCAGCAGCTTAGCGACAGGGGCCCTCTACGAGCAGTACTTC
TRBV6-5	few	TRBD1	TRBJ2-7	CASSYGQGGYEQYF	TGTGCCAGCAGTTACGGACAGGGGGGGTACGAGCAGTACTTC
TRBV9	few	-	TRBJ1-1	CASSHSLGSRGTEAFF	TGTGCCAGCAGCCACTCCCTTGGGTCCCGAGGGACTGAAGCTTTCTTT
TRBV5-1	few	TRBD1	TRBJ1-1	CASSIQGAMDTEAFF	TGCGCCAGCAGCATACAGGGGGCGATGGACACTGAAGCTTTCTTT
TRBV7-3	-	-	TRBJ2-2	CASSLRGFTRGANTGELFF	TGTGCCAGCAGCTTAAGAGGGTTCACCAGGGGCGCGAACACCGGGGAGCTGTTTTTT
TRBV5-4	-	-	TRBJ2-1	CASSLTSSEQFF	TGTGCCAGCAGCCTCACTAGTTCTGAGCAGTTCTTC
TRBV2	-	-	TRBJ2-3	CASSDGGTDTQYF	TGTGCCAGCAGTGACGGAGGAACAGATACGCAGTATTTT
TRBV7-3	few	-	TRBJ2-2	CASSQGDTGELFF	TGTGCCAGCTCACAGGGTGACACCGGGGAGCTGTTTTTT
TRBV20-1	-	-	TRBJ2-1	CSPSPHEQFF	TGCAGTCCCAGTCCCCATGAGCAGTTCTTC
TRBV29-1	few	-	TRBJ1-1	CSAKQGFAFF	TGCAGCGCTAAACAGGGATTTGCTTTCTTT
TRBV28	-	TRBD1	TRBJ2-3	CASSLRGPGGDTQYF	TGTGCCAGCAGTTTAAGGGGGCCCGGCGGGGATACGCAGTATTTT
TRBV4-3	few	TRBD2	TRBJ2-7	CASSQLLAPYEQYF	TGCGCCAGCAGCCAACTACTAGCGCCGTACGAGCAGTACTTC
TRBV4-3	-	TRBD1	TRBJ1-4	CASSLTGGGGEKLFF	TGCGCCAGCAGCCTTACAGGGGGCGGCGGTGAAAAACTGTTTTTT
TRBV5-4	-	TRBD2	TRBJ2-7	CASSSGLAVSYEQYF	TGTGCCAGCAGCTCCGGGCTAGCGGTTTCCTACGAGCAGTACTTC
TRBV29-1	-	TRBD2	TRBJ2-1	CSVGRGSGLAGLREQFF	TGCAGCGTTGGAAGGGGGAGCGGACTAGCGGGGCTCCGTGAGCAGTTCTTC
TRBV6-5	-	TRBD1	TRBJ1-2	CASSPGQGNYGYTF	TGTGCCAGCAGTCCCGGACAGGGGAACTATGGCTACACCTTC
TRBV14	-	-	TRBJ1-1	CASSQDLRTSGTEAFF	TGTGCCAGCAGCCAAGATCTCCGGACTTCGGGCACTGAAGCTTTCTTT
TRBV2	few	-	TRBJ1-1	CASTPSGGGTEAFF	TGTGCCAGCACCCCGAGTGGGGGAGGCACTGAAGCTTTCTTT
TRBV4-2	few	-	TRBJ1-1	CASSPYPSGTEAFF	TGTGCCAGCAGCCCCTATCCCTCAGGCACTGAAGCTTTCTTT
TRBV28	-	TRBD1	TRBJ1-5	CASSLVQGAANQPQHF	TGTGCCAGCAGTTTGGTCCAGGGGGCGGCGAATCAGCCCCAGCATTTT
TRBV6-5	once	TRBD1	TRBJ2-3	CASSYQTGSDTQYF	TGTGCCAGCAGTTACCAGACAGGGTCAGATACGCAGTATTTT
TRBV29-1	-	-	TRBJ1-2	CSVGRRESYGYTF	TGCAGCGTCGGACGCAGGGAATCCTATGGCTACACCTTC
TRBV7-3	-	-	TRBJ2-5	CASSLAGAQETQYF	TGTGCCAGCAGCTTAGCTGGGGCCCAAGAGACCCAGTACTTC
TRBV27	-	-	TRBJ2-7	CASIPTGLRGEQYF	TGTGCCAGCATCCCGACAGGTCTTAGAGGGGAGCAGTACTTC
TRBV27	-	TRBD1	TRBJ1-1	CASTAHRDRADTEAFF	TGTGCCAGCACCGCGCATCGCGACAGGGCTGACACTGAAGCTTTCTTT